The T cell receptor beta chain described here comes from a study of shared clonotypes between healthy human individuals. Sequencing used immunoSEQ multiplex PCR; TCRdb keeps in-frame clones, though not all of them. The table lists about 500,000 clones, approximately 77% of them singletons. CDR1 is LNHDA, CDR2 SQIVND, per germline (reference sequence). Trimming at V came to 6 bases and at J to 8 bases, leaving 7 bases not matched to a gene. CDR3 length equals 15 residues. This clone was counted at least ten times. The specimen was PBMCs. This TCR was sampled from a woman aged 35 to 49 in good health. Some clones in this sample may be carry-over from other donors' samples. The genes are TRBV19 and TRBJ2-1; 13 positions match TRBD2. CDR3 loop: CASSYTSGRAHEQFF. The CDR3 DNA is TGTGCCAGTAGCTATACTAGCGGGAGGGCCCATGAGCAGTTCTTC.